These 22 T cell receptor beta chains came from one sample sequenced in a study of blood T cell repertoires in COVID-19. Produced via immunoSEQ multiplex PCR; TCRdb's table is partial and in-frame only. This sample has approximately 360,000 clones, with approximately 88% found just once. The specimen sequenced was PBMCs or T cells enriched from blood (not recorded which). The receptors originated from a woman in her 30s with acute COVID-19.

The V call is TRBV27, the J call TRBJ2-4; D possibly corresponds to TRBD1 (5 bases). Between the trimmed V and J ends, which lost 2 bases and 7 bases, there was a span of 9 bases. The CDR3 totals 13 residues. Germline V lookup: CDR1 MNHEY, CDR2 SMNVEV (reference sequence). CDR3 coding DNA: TGTGCCAGCAGTTTACAGGGTCCGAACATTCAGTACTTC. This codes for CASSLQGPNIQYF.

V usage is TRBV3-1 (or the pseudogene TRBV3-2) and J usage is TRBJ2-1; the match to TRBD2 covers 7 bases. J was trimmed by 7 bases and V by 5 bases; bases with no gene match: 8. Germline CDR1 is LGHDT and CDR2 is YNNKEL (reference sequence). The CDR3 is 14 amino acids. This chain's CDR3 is CASSWDSGSNEQFF. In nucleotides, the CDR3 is TGTGCCAGCAGCTGGGATAGCGGGTCGAATGAGCAGTTCTTC.

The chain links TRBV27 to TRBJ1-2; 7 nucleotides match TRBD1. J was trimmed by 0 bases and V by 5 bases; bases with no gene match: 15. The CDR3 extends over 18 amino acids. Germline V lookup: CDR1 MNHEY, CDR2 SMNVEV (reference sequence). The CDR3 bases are TGTGCCAGCAGTCCGAGACTGGCCCATGGGACAGCTAACTATGGCTACACCTTC. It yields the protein CASSPRLAHGTANYGYTF.

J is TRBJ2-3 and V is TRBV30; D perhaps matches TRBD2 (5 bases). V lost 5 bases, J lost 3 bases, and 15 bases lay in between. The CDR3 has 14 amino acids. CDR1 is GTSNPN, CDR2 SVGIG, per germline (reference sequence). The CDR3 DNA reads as TGTGCCTGGGCGATTGGTTCGGGAACAGATACGCAGTATTTT. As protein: CAWAIGSGTDTQYF.

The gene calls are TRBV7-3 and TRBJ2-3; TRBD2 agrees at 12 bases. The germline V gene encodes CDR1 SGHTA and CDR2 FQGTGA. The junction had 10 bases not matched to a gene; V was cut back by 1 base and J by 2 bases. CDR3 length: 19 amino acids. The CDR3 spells CASSLIYAGLAGNTDTQYF. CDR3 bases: TGTGCCAGCAGCTTAATCTATGCAGGACTAGCGGGGAACACAGATACGCAGTATTTT.

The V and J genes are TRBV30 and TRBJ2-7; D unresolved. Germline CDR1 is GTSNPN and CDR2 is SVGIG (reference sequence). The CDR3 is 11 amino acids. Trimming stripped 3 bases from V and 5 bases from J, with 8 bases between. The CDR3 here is CAWSSRDEQYF. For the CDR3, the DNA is TGTGCCTGGAGCTCTCGGGACGAGCAGTACTTC.

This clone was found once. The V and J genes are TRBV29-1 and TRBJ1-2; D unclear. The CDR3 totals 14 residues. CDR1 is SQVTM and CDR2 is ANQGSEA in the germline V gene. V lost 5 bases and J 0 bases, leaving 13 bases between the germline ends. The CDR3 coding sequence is TGCAGCGTTTTTTTAAATGGAGCTAACTATGGCTACACCTTC. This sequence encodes CSVFLNGANYGYTF.

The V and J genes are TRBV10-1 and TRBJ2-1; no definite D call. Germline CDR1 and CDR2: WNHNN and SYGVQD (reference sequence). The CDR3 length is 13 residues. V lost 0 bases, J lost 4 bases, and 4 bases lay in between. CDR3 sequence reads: CASSESLYNEQFF. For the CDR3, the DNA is TGCGCCAGCAGTGAGTCGTTATACAATGAGCAGTTCTTC.

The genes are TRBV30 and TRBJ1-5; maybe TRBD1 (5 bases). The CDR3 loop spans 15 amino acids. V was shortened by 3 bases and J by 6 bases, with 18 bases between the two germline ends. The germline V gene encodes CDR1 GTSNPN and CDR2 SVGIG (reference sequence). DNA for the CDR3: TGTGCCTGGAGCAGAGCAGGACACATTGGTCAGCCCCAGCATTTT. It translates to CAWSRAGHIGQPQHF. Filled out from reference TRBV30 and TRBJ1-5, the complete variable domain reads SQTIHQWPATLVQPVGSPLSLECTVEGTSNPNLYWYRQAAGRGLQLLFYSVGIGQISSEVPQNLSASRPQDRQFILSSKKLLLSDSGFYLCAWSRAGHIGQPQHFGDGTRLSIL.

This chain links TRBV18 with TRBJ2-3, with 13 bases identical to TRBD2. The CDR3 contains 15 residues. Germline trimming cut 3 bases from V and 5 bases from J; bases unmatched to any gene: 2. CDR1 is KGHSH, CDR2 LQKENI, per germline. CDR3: CASSPGLAGLDTQYF. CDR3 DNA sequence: TGTGCCAGCTCACCGGGACTAGCGGGGTTAGATACGCAGTATTTT.

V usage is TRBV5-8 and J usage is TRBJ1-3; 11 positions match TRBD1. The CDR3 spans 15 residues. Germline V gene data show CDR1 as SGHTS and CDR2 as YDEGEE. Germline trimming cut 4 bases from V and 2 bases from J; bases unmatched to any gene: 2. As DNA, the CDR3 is TGTGCCAGCAGCCGGGGACAGGGGGCTGGAAACACCATATATTTT. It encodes CASSRGQGAGNTIYF.

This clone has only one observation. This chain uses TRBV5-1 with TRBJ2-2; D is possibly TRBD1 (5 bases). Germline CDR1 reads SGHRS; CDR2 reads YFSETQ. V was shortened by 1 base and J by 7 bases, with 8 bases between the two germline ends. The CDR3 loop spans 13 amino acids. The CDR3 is CASSLRRGGELFF. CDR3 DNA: TGCGCCAGCAGCTTGAGAAGGGGCGGGGAGCTGTTTTTT.

The CDR3 nucleotides are TGTGCCACAAGGCAGGCGCACCCAGTTCCCTTCAGCTCCTATAATTCACCCCTCCACTTT. Residues: CATRQAHPVPFSSYNSPLHF. The chain carries TRBV24-1 and TRBJ1-6, with D uncertain. This CDR3 comprises 20 residues. The V end was cut by 10 bases, the J end by 0 bases, with 27 bases between. In germline, CDR1 is KGHDR, CDR2 SFDVKD.

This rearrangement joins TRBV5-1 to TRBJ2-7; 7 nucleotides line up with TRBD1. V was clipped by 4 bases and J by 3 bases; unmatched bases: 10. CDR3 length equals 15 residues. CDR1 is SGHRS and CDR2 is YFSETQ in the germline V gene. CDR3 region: CASSPKPGTDYEQYF. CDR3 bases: TGCGCCAGCAGCCCTAAACCCGGGACAGACTACGAGCAGTACTTC.

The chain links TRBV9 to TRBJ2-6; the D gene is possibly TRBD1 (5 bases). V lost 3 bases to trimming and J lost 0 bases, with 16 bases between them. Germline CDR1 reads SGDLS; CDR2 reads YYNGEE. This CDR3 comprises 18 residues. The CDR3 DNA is TGTGCCAGCAGCGCATCAAGGGGTCCCAGCTCTGGGGCCAACGTCCTGACTTTC. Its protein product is CASSASRGPSSGANVLTF.

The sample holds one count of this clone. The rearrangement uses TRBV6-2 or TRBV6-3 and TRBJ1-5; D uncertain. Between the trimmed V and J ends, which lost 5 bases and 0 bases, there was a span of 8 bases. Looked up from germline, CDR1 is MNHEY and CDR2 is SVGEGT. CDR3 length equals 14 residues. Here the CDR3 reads CASSRDTSNQPQHF. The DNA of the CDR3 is TGTGCCAGCAGTCGCGACACTAGCAATCAGCCCCAGCATTTT.

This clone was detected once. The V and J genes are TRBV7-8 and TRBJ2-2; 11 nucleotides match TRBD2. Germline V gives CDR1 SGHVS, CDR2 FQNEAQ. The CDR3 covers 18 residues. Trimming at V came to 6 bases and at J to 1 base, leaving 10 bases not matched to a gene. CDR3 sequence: CASSLSGGALKNTGELFF. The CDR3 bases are TGTGCCAGCAGTCTTAGCGGGGGGGCCCTGAAGAACACCGGGGAGCTGTTTTTT.

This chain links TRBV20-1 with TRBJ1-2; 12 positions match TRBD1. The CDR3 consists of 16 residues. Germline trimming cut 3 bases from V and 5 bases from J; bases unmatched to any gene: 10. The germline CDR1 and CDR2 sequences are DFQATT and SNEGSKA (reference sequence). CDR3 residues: CSASPGQGAVRYGYTF. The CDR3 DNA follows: TGCAGTGCTAGTCCGGGACAGGGGGCAGTTCGGTATGGCTACACCTTC.

CDR3 bases: TGTGCCAGCTCACCAGGTCGAGCGGGGGCGGAGGGCCAGCCCCAGCATTTT. Protein product: CASSPGRAGAEGQPQHF. The chain has TRBV18 and TRBJ1-5, with D tentatively TRBD1 (6 bases). Germline lookup yields CDR1 KGHSH and CDR2 LQKENI. The CDR3 loop spans 17 amino acids. Between the trimmed V and J ends, which lost 2 bases and 7 bases, there was a span of 21 bases.

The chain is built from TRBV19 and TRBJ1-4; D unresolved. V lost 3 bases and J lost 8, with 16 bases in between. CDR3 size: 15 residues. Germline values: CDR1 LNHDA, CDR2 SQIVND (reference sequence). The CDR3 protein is CASSIVRGWREKLFF. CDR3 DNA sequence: TGTGCCAGTAGTATCGTCCGGGGATGGAGGGAAAAACTGTTTTTT.

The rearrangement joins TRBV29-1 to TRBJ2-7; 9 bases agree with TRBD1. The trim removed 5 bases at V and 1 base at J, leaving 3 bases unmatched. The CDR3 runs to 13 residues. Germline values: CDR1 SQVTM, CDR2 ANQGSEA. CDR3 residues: CSVLTGGSYEQYF. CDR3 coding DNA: TGCAGCGTTCTGACAGGGGGGTCCTACGAGCAGTACTTC.

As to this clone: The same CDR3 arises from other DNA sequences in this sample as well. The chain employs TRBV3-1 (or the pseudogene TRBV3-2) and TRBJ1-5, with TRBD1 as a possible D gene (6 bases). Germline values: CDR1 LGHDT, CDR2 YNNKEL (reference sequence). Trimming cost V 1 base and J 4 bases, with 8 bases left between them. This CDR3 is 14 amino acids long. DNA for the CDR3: TGTGCCAGCAGCCAAGGCCAGGGGAATCAGCCCCAGCATTTT. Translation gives CASSQGQGNQPQHF.